This T cell receptor beta chain comes out of a study of shared T cell receptors in the human thymus. The CDR3 spans 13 residues. V gave up 7 bases and J gave up 3 bases; unmatched junction bases: 5. Germline CDR1 MDHEN, CDR2 SYDVKM. Some clones are missing from TCRdb's copy, which holds only in-frame ones; the method was immunoSEQ multiplex PCR. The table has around 340,000 clones, roughly 94% seen once. The rearrangement uses TRBV28 and TRBJ2-7, with 8 bases identical to TRBD1. This receptor was identified in a human donor. The sequenced material came from thymocytes. The CDR3 sequence: CASTRDRYYEQYF. CDR3 sequence (DNA): TGTGCCAGCACCCGGGACAGGTACTACGAGCAGTACTTC. The complete variable domain, with remaining parts taken from reference TRBV28 and TRBJ2-7, reads DVKVTQSSRYLVKRTGEKVFLECVQDMDHENMFWYRQDPGLGLRLIYFSYDVKMKEKGDIPEGYSVSREKKERFSLILESASTNQTSMYLCASTRDRYYEQYFGPGTRLTVT.